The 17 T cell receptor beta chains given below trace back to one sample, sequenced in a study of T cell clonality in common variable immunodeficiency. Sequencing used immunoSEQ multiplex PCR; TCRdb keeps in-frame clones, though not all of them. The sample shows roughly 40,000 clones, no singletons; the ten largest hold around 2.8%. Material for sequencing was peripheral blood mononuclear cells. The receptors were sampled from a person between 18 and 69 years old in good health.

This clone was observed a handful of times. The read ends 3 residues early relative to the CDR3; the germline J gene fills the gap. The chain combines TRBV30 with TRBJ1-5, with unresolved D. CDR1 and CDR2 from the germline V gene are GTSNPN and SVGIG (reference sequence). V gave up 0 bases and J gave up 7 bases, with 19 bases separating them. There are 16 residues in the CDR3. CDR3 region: CAWSVREGRGSQPQHF. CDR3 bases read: TGTGCCTGGAGTGTGCGCGAAGGGCGCGGGTCGCAGCCC.

The sequenced part of the CDR3 DNA is TGTGCCAGTAGTATGGGGGCAAATTCACCA. Amino acids: CASSMGANSP. The whole CDR3 region reads CASSMGANSPLFF. This sequence joins TRBV19 and TRBJ1-4, with D tentatively TRBD1 (6 bases). The observed sequence ends 3 residues before the CDR3 terminus, with the missing tail filled in from the germline J gene. Germline V gives CDR1 LNHDA, CDR2 SQIVND (reference sequence). The CDR3 is made up of 13 amino acids.

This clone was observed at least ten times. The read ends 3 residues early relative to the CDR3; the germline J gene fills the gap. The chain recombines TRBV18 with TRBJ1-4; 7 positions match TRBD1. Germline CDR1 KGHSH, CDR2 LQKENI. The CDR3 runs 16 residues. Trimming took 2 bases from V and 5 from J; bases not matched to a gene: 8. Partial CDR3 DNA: TGTGCCAGCTCACCAAAGGGAACAGGGGTAAATGAAAAA. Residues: CASSPKGTGVNEK. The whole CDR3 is CASSPKGTGVNEKLFF.

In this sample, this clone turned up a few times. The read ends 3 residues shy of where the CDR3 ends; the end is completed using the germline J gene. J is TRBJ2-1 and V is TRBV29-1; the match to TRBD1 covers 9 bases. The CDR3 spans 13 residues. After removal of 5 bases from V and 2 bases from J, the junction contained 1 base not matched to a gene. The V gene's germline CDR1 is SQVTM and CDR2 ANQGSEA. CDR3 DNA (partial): TGCAGCGTTCGGACAGGGGCCTACAATGAG. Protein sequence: CSVRTGAYNE. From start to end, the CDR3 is CSVRTGAYNEQFF.

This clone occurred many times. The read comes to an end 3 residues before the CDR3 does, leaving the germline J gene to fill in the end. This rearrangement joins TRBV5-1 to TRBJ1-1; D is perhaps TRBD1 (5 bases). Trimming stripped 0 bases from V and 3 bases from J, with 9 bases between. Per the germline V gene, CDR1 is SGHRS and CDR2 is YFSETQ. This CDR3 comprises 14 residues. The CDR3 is CASSLARGYTEAFF. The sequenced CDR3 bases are TGCGCCAGCAGCTTGGCACGGGGGTACACTGAA.

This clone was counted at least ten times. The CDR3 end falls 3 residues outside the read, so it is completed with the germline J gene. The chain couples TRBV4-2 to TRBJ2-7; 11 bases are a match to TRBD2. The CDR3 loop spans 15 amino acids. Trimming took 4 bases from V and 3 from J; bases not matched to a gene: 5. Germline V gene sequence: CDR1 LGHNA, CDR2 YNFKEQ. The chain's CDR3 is CASSPGLAGIYEQYF. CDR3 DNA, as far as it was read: TGTGCCAGCAGCCCAGGACTAGCGGGCATCTACGAG.

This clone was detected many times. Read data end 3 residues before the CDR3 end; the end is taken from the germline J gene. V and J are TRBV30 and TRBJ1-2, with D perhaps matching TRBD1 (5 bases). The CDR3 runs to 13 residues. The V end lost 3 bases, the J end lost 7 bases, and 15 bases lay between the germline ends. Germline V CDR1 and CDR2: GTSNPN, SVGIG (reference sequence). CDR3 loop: CAWRGQGVGGYTF. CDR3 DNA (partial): TGTGCCTGGAGGGGGCAGGGTGTGGGTGGC. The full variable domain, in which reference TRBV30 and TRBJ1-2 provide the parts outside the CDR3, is SQTIHQWPATLVQPVGSPLSLECTVEGTSNPNLYWYRQAAGRGLQLLFYSVGIGQISSEVPQNLSASRPQDRQFILSSKKLLLSDSGFYLCAWRGQGVGGYTFGSGTRLTVV.

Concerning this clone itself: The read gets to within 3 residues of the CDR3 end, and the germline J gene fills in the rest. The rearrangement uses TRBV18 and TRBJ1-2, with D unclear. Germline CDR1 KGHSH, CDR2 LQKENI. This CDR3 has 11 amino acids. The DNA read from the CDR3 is TGTGCCAGCTCTCTCCGCTACGAC. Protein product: CASSLRYD. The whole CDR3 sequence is CASSLRYDYTF.

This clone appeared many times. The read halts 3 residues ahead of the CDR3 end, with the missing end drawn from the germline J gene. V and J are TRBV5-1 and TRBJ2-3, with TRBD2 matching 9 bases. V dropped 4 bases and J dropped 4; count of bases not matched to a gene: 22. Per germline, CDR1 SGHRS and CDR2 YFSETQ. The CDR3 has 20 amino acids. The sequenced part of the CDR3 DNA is TGCGCCAGCAGCCCCTTCAGCCTTGGGCGGGGGGGCATAACCGCAGATACG. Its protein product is CASSPFSLGRGGITADT. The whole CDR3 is CASSPFSLGRGGITADTQYF.

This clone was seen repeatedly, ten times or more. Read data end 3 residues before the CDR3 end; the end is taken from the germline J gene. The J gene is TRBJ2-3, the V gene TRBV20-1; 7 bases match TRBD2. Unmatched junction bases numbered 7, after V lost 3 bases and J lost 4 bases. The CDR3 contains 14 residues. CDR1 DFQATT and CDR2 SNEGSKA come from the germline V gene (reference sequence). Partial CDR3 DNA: TGCAGTGCTAGGGGGGGAGCGGGGTCAGATACG. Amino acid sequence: CSARGGAGSDT. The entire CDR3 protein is CSARGGAGSDTQYF.

CDR3 amino acids: CASSSPGQGIYGYTF. CDR3 DNA (partial): TGTGCCAGTAGTTCCCCGGGACAGGGAATTTATGGC. This chain joins TRBV19 and TRBJ1-2; 9 bases are shared with TRBD1. The read terminates 3 residues before the CDR3 end, so the remaining end is supplied by the germline J gene. V trimming: 5 bases; J trimming: 5 bases; junction bases outside the gene matches: 9. There are 15 residues in the CDR3. Germline CDR1 and CDR2: LNHDA and SQIVND (reference sequence).

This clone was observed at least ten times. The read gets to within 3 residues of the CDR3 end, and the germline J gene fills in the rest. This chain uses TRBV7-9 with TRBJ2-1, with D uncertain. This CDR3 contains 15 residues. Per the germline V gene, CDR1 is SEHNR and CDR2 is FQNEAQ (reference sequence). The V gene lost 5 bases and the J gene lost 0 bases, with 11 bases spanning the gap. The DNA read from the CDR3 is TGTGCCAGCAGCCTAAGCGCGAGCTCCTACAATGAG. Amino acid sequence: CASSLSASSYNE. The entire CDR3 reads CASSLSASSYNEQFF.

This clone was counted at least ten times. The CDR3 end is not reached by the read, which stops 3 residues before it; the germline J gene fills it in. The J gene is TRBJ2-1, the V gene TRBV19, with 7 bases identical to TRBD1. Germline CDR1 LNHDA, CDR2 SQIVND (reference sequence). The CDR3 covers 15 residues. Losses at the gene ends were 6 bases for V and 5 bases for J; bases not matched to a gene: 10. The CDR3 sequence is CASSQDRAGNNEQFF. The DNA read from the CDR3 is TGTGCCAGTAGCCAAGACAGGGCGGGCAACAATGAG.

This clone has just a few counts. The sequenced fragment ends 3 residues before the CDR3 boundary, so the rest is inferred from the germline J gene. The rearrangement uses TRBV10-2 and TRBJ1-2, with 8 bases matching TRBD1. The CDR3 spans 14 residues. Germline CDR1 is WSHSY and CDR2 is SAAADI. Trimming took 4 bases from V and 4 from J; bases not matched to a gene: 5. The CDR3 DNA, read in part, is TGCGCCAGCAGTGGACAGGGGAGTATCTATGGC. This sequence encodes CASSGQGSIYG. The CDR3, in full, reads CASSGQGSIYGYTF.

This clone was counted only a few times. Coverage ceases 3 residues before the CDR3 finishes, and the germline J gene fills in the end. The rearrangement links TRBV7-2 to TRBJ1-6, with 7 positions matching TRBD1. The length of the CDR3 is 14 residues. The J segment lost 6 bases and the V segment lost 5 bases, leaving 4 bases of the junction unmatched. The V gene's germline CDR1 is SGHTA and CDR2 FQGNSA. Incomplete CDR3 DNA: TGTGCCAGCAGCGATCGGACAGGTAATTCACCC. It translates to CASSDRTGNSP. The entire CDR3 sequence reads CASSDRTGNSPLHF.

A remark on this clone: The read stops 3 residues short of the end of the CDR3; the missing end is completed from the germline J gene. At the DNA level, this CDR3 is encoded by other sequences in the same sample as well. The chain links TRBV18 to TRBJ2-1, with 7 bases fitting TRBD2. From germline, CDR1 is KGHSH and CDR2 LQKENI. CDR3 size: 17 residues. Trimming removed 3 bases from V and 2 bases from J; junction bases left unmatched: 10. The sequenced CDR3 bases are TGTGCCAGCTCACCGGCGCTAGCGGTGTCCCCCTACAATGAG. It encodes CASSPALAVSPYNE. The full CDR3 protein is CASSPALAVSPYNEQFF.

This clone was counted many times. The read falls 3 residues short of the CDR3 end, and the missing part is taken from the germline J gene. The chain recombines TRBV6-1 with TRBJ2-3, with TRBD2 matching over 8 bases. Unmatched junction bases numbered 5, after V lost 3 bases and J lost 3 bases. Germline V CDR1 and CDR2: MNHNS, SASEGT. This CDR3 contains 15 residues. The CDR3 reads CASSDSAGETDTQYF. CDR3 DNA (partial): TGTGCCAGCAGTGATTCAGCGGGAGAGACAGATACG.